The present TCR beta chain was sequenced within a study of T cell responses to AZD1222 COVID-19 vaccine. Generated by immunoSEQ multiplex PCR, the TCRdb table keeps only in-frame clones and is missing some. The sample includes 100,000 to 150,000 clones, around 90% of them seen just once. Germline CDR1 and CDR2: GTSNPN and SVGIG (reference sequence). J was trimmed by 5 bases and V by 0 bases; bases with no gene match: 1. CDR3 length: 13 residues. This clone occurred once. The study pooled second doses at about 4 or about 12 weeks. The genes are TRBV30 and TRBJ2-4; 7 positions match TRBD2. This clonotype originated in an adult who received the AZD1222 COVID-19 vaccine. The specimen comprised peripheral blood, sampled 28 days after the second AZD1222 dose. CDR3 in amino acids: CAWSVGRENIQYF. The CDR3, as DNA: TGTGCCTGGAGTGTAGGGAGGGAAAACATTCAGTACTTC.